Below are 18 T cell receptor beta chains sequenced from a single sample in a study of shared clonotypes between healthy human individuals. Only in-frame clones appear in the TCRdb table, and some are missing; sequencing was by immunoSEQ multiplex PCR. Among fewer than 200,000 clones, 85% to 95% were seen once, and the ten largest hold about 0.07%. What was sequenced was naive CD4+ T cells sorted from blood. Subset of the sample: CD45RA+ positively selected. The receptors come from a woman aged 25 to 39 in good health.

The chain links TRBV14 to TRBJ1-2; no reliable D call. The CDR3 runs 13 residues. Trimming took 4 bases from V and 4 from J, leaving 10 bases between them. The germline V gene has CDR1 SGHDN and CDR2 FVKESK. CDR3 sequence (DNA): TGTGCCAGCAGCCCCGGGAGGATCTATGGCTACACCTTC. Protein: CASSPGRIYGYTF.

The chain uses TRBV6-6 and TRBJ2-7; D ambiguous. The V end lost 2 bases, the J end lost 5 bases, and 16 bases lay between the germline ends. The CDR3 covers 15 residues. Germline values: CDR1 MNHNY, CDR2 SVGAGI (reference sequence). In DNA form, the CDR3 reads TGTGCCAGCAGTTACCACCGAAGGAGATCTAACGAGCAGTACTTC. Encoded protein: CASSYHRRRSNEQYF.

This chain connects TRBV5-4 to TRBJ2-7; D may match TRBD1 or TRBD2 (5 bases each). The germline gives CDR1 SGHNT, CDR2 YYREEE (reference sequence). There are 13 residues in the CDR3. Between the trimmed V and J ends, which lost 2 bases and 2 bases, there was a span of 8 bases. CDR3 loop: CASSFQGPYEQYF. The CDR3 nucleotides read TGTGCCAGCAGCTTTCAGGGACCCTACGAGCAGTACTTC.

The chain is built from TRBV27 and TRBJ2-7, with 10 bases fitting TRBD1. This CDR3 comprises 15 residues. Germline CDR1 is MNHEY and CDR2 is SMNVEV (reference sequence). V gave up 6 bases and J gave up 3 bases; unmatched junction bases: 8. The CDR3 sequence is CASSLQTGGSYEQYF. CDR3 nucleotides: TGTGCCAGCAGCCTCCAGACAGGGGGCAGCTACGAGCAGTACTTC.

V is TRBV5-1 and J is TRBJ2-7; 9 nucleotides agree with TRBD1. V trimming: 4 bases; J trimming: 3 bases; junction bases outside the gene matches: 5. Germline CDR1 and CDR2: SGHRS and YFSETQ. This CDR3 is 14 amino acids long. CDR3 sequence (DNA): TGCGCCAGCAGCAGGGACAGGGACTTCTACGAGCAGTACTTC. Encoded protein: CASSRDRDFYEQYF.

About this clone itself: An end of the junction does not agree with germline; a read error may underlie this. The gene calls are TRBV28 and TRBJ2-7; 7 bases map to TRBD1. CDR1 and CDR2 (germline): MDHEN, SYDVKM. CDR3 size: 15 residues. The chain's CDR3 is CASSQDRVVGYGRSF. CDR3 in DNA: TGTGCCAGCAGTCAAGACAGGGTTGTCGGCTATGGAAGGTCGTTC. Together with reference TRBV28 and TRBJ2-7, the CDR3 gives the full variable domain: DVKVTQSSRYLVKRTGEKVFLECVQDMDHENMFWYRQDPGLGLRLIYFSYDVKMKEKGDIPEGYSVSREKKERFSLILESASTNQTSMYLCASSQDRVVGYGRSFGPGTRLTVT.

This clone was counted only a few times. This sequence joins TRBV28 and TRBJ2-7, with D perhaps TRBD1 (6 bases). The CDR3 sequence is 12 residues long. Germline-derived CDR1 and CDR2 are MDHEN and SYDVKM. V lost 7 bases to trimming and J lost 3 bases, with 10 bases between them. The CDR3 sequence is CASNIQGYEQYF. The CDR3 bases are TGTGCCAGCAATATACAGGGCTACGAGCAGTACTTC.

The chain recombines TRBV28 with TRBJ1-3; the D is unclear. Trimming left V 6 bases short and J 2 bases short, with 8 bases between. Germline V CDR1 and CDR2: MDHEN, SYDVKM. The CDR3 is 13 residues long. CDR3 region: CASSWPTGNTIYF. The CDR3 nucleotides are TGTGCCAGCAGCTGGCCTACTGGAAACACCATATATTTT. The whole variable domain, remainder taken from reference TRBV28 and TRBJ1-3, is DVKVTQSSRYLVKRTGEKVFLECVQDMDHENMFWYRQDPGLGLRLIYFSYDVKMKEKGDIPEGYSVSREKKERFSLILESASTNQTSMYLCASSWPTGNTIYFGEGSWLTVV.

CDR3 region: CASSYQGTPNYGYTF. The CDR3 nucleotides read TGTGCCAGCAGTTACCAGGGGACACCAAACTATGGCTACACCTTC. This chain links TRBV6-5 with TRBJ1-2, with D maybe TRBD1 (6 bases). Trimming cost V 2 bases and J 2 bases, with 12 bases left between them. The CDR3 contains 15 residues. Germline-derived CDR1 and CDR2 are MNHEY and SVGAGI.

This clone occurred once. The CDR3 does not end in the conserved phenylalanine or tryptophan, so this is likely a read error. Because the CDR3's place on the DNA is in doubt, the DNA is left out and the CDR3 is given as listed by TCRdb. This chain links TRBV7-8 with TRBJ2-3; the table's D call, TRBD1, was not checked against the DNA. The germline V gene encodes CDR1 SGHVS and CDR2 FQNEAQ. The CDR3 length equals 13 residues, ends included. The CDR3 loop is CASSLIGGLITVP.

The J gene is TRBJ1-4, the V gene TRBV6-5, with no clear D. CDR1 and CDR2 from the germline V gene are MNHEY and SVGAGI. The CDR3 runs 14 residues. V lost 6 bases to trimming and J lost 10 bases, with 18 bases between them. DNA for the CDR3: TGTGCCAGCAGACTAGACACCGGAGCGGGAAAACTGTTTTTT. Its protein product is CASRLDTGAGKLFF.

This clone has a single count. This chain joins TRBV6-5 and TRBJ1-1; D is perhaps TRBD1 (5 bases). The V end lost 2 bases, the J end lost 6 bases, and 7 bases lay between the germline ends. This CDR3 has 12 amino acids. The germline V gene has CDR1 MNHEY and CDR2 SVGAGI. CDR3 residues: CASSYTGAEAFF. In nucleotides, the CDR3 is TGTGCCAGCAGTTACACGGGGGCTGAAGCTTTCTTT.

The gene calls are TRBV30 and TRBJ2-7, with a weak D call TRBD1 (6 bases). Trimming took off 1 base at V and 3 bases at J, with 7 bases between the two ends. This CDR3 spans 12 amino acids. Germline V gives CDR1 GTSNPN, CDR2 SVGIG (reference sequence). As DNA, the CDR3 is TGTGCCTGGAGTGGAGGGGGCTACGAGCAGTACTTC. It is translated as CAWSGGGYEQYF.

V and J are TRBV25-1 and TRBJ2-5; D possibly matches TRBD1 or TRBD2 (6 bases each). Gene TRBJ2-7 matches the end of the DNA better, so the J call may be wrong. Germline values: CDR1 MGHDK, CDR2 SYGVNS. This CDR3 region has 14 residues. CDR3 coding DNA: TGTGCCAGCAATCGCCCGGGGGCCCCTTACGAGCAGTACTTC. This codes for CASNRPGAPYEQYF.

The chain uses TRBV28 and TRBJ2-5; tentatively, D is TRBD2 (6 bases). The CDR3 is 16 amino acids. V lost 5 bases and J 4 bases, leaving 20 bases between the germline ends. CDR1 and CDR2 from the germline V gene are MDHEN and SYDVKM. CDR3 sequence reads: CASSPPIGGGVETQYF. The CDR3 DNA is TGTGCCAGCAGTCCCCCCATCGGGGGTGGGGTAGAGACCCAGTACTTC.

The chain employs TRBV10-3 and TRBJ2-1; TRBD2 aligns across 11 bases. Trimming at V came to 6 bases and at J to 6 bases, leaving 1 base not matched to a gene. The CDR3 has 13 amino acids. The germline V gene has CDR1 ENHRY and CDR2 SYGVKD. The chain's CDR3 is CAIRGLAVNEQFF. Written as DNA, the CDR3 is TGTGCCATCAGGGGACTAGCGGTCAATGAGCAGTTCTTC.

This clone appeared a few times. This chain connects TRBV5-1 to TRBJ1-5; D remains ambiguous. Looked up from germline, CDR1 is SGHRS and CDR2 is YFSETQ. Trimming took off 1 base at V and 1 base at J, with 6 bases between the two ends. The CDR3 contains 14 residues. The chain's CDR3 is CASSLWGSNQPQHF. CDR3 DNA sequence: TGCGCCAGCAGCTTGTGGGGAAGCAATCAGCCCCAGCATTTT.

This clone was seen just once. The rearrangement uses TRBV6-1 and TRBJ1-2; D is uncertain. The length of the CDR3 is 13 residues. Germline CDR1 reads MNHNS; CDR2 reads SASEGT. Trimming left V 1 base short and J 5 bases short, with 8 bases between. The CDR3 reads CASSEGRNYGYTF. CDR3 DNA: TGTGCCAGCAGTGAAGGGCGGAATTATGGCTACACCTTC.